The 14 T cell receptor beta chains below all came from one sample that was sequenced in a study of blood T cell repertoires in COVID-19. Some clones are missing from TCRdb's copy, which holds only in-frame ones; the method was immunoSEQ multiplex PCR. The top ten clones hold 1.5% to 2% of a sample with about 100,000 clones, about 85% of them seen once. The sample was peripheral blood. These receptors all stem from a woman aged 70 to 79 with active or convalescent COVID-19.

The gene calls are TRBV7-2 and TRBJ1-5; D gene unclear. The length of the CDR3 is 14 residues. The germline V and J ends were trimmed by 0 bases and 5 bases, with 8 bases remaining between them. Germline lookup yields CDR1 SGHTA and CDR2 FQGNSA. CDR3 in DNA: TGTGCCAGCAGCTTAGCAGGGAGGGATCAGCCCCAGCATTTT. Translated: CASSLAGRDQPQHF.

The V call is TRBV3-1 (or the pseudogene TRBV3-2), the J call TRBJ2-7; 11 nucleotides match TRBD2. Germline CDR1 and CDR2: LGHDT and YNNKEL (reference sequence). This CDR3 region has 13 residues. The V segment lost 8 bases and the J segment 2 bases; nucleotides outside the gene matches: 2. CDR3 loop: CASSSGGPYEQYF. The CDR3 nucleotides are TGTGCCAGCTCTAGCGGGGGGCCCTACGAGCAGTACTTC.

The V call is TRBV14, the J call TRBJ2-3; 9 bases are a match to TRBD2. This CDR3 spans 17 amino acids. The germline CDR1 and CDR2 sequences are SGHDN and FVKESK. V gave up 4 bases and J gave up 0 bases; unmatched junction bases: 8. CDR3 protein: CASSRGRAGASTDTQYF. The CDR3 DNA reads as TGTGCCAGCAGCCGCGGGAGGGCGGGGGCCAGCACAGATACGCAGTATTTT.

The chain uses TRBV7-2 and TRBJ2-2, with D maybe TRBD1 (5 bases). CDR3 size: 15 residues. The germline V gene has CDR1 SGHTA and CDR2 FQGNSA. With 5 bases removed from V and 4 bases from J, the gap between germline ends came to 14 bases. The CDR3 is CASSTSPGSTGELFF. Here the CDR3 DNA reads TGTGCCAGCAGCACTTCCCCAGGGTCCACCGGGGAGCTGTTTTTT.

Only one count was recorded for this clone. V is TRBV6-2 or TRBV6-3 and J is TRBJ2-3, with 9 nucleotides matching TRBD1. CDR1 is MNHEY and CDR2 is SVGEGT in the germline V gene. CDR3 length: 15 amino acids. J was trimmed by 2 bases and V by 1 base; bases with no gene match: 1. The CDR3 loop is CASSYYRGHTDTQYF. The CDR3 bases are TGTGCCAGCAGTTACTACAGGGGGCACACAGATACGCAGTATTTT.

The gene calls are TRBV11-2 and TRBJ2-5; 10 bases fit TRBD2. CDR1 and CDR2 from the germline V gene are SGHAT and FQNNGV. The CDR3 consists of 15 residues. V gave up 8 bases and J gave up 4 bases; unmatched junction bases: 10. The CDR3 here is CASSSGSLQGETQYF. As DNA, the CDR3 is TGTGCCAGCTCTAGCGGGAGTTTGCAAGGAGAGACCCAGTACTTC. The whole variable domain, remainder taken from reference TRBV11-2 and TRBJ2-5, is EAGVAQSPRYKIIEKRQSVAFWCNPISGHATLYWYQQILGQGPKLLIQFQNNGVVDDSQLPKDRFSAERLKGVDSTLKIQPAKLEDSAVYLCASSSGSLQGETQYFGPGTRLLVL.

This CDR3 is CASSEAGRIQETQYF. CDR3 sequence (DNA): TGTGCCAGCAGTGAAGCGGGGCGAATCCAAGAGACCCAGTACTTC. The chain joins TRBV2 to TRBJ2-5; perhaps TRBD1 as D (5 bases). V lost 0 bases and J 1 base, leaving 9 bases between the germline ends. Germline loops: CDR1 SNHLY, CDR2 FYNNEI. The CDR3 consists of 15 residues.

The V gene is TRBV30, the J gene TRBJ1-2, with D unclear. The CDR3 spans 11 residues. Trimming took off 4 bases at V and 8 bases at J, with 11 bases between the two ends. Looked up from germline, CDR1 is GTSNPN and CDR2 is SVGIG (reference sequence). CDR3 residues: CAWTPREGYTF. CDR3 nucleotides: TGTGCCTGGACCCCCCGGGAAGGCTACACCTTC.

This clone was observed a single time. The V and J genes are TRBV9 and TRBJ1-1; 8 bases align to TRBD1. With V trimmed by 2 bases and J by 7 bases, 7 bases remained unmatched. Per germline, CDR1 SGDLS and CDR2 YYNGEE. The CDR3 totals 14 residues. CDR3 region: CASSVAGGTREAFF. In nucleotides, the CDR3 is TGTGCCAGCAGCGTCGCAGGGGGCACCCGTGAAGCTTTCTTT.

This rearrangement joins TRBV19 to TRBJ1-1; D remains unclear. With 7 bases removed from V and 4 bases from J, the gap between germline ends came to 13 bases. This CDR3 region has 13 residues. CDR1 is LNHDA, CDR2 SQIVND, per germline (reference sequence). Here the CDR3 DNA reads TGTGCCAGTAACCCCAGCCGGGGCACTGAAGCTTTCTTT. It encodes CASNPSRGTEAFF.

This clone has just one count. V usage is TRBV21-1 and J usage is TRBJ1-1; the D call TRBD1 from the table was never checked on the DNA. TRBV21-1 is noted as a pseudogene. The CDR3 totals 15 residues. DNA for the CDR3: TGTGCCAGCAGCAACCCAGGGGCAATGAACACTGAAGCTTTCTTT. This codes for CASSNPGAMNTEAFF.

The gene calls are TRBV7-2 and TRBJ2-5, with a possible D match to TRBD2 (7 bases). Trimming stripped 2 bases from V and 4 bases from J, with 11 bases between. Germline V CDR1 and CDR2: SGHTA, FQGNSA. The CDR3 is 14 residues long. The CDR3 nucleotides are TGTGCCAGCAGCTTACAGGGAGGGGGAGAGACCCAGTACTTC. Its protein is CASSLQGGGETQYF.

The gene calls are TRBV15 and TRBJ2-3; no definite D call. The CDR3 consists of 15 residues. V shed 8 bases and J shed 5 bases, with 20 bases lying between them. Germline CDR1 LNHNV, CDR2 YYDKDF (reference sequence). This chain's CDR3 is CATHSLERLRDTQYF. CDR3 nucleotides: TGTGCCACCCATTCCCTGGAGAGATTGAGAGATACGCAGTATTTT.

To note about this clone: This sample includes further DNA sequences coding for the same CDR3. The chain is built from TRBV28 and TRBJ2-7; 9 nucleotides match TRBD1. Germline CDR1 MDHEN, CDR2 SYDVKM. This CDR3 has 13 residues. The V and J ends lost 5 bases and 3 bases, in that order; junction bases with no gene match: 2. The chain's CDR3 is CASSPGQGYEQYF. The CDR3 DNA reads as TGTGCCAGCAGTCCGGGACAGGGCTACGAGCAGTACTTC.